Below, 32 T cell receptor beta chains from the same sample are listed, as sequenced in a study of cytomegalovirus exposure and HLA in healthy donors (dated by TCRdb to about 2017). The library was produced with the immunoSEQ multiplex PCR assay. The multiplex PCR relied on a mix of 60 forward primers for TCR Vbeta segments and 13 reverse primers for TCR Jbeta segments. TCRdb's version of the immuneACCESS table is confined to in-frame rearrangements and falls short of the full clone set. An unresolved V gene accounts for under half of the shortfall where checked; the remainder is of unknown origin. The table held for this sample gives more than 200,000 clones. Of the sample, roughly 0.98% is held by the ten largest clones. The sample consisted of PBMCs. The receptor source for this set is a woman aged 25 to 39 in good health and CMV-seropositive.

The chain recombines TRBV6-5 with TRBJ1-5; a possible D gene is TRBD1 (5 bases). Germline lookup yields CDR1 MNHEY and CDR2 SVGAGI. The CDR3 runs 11 residues. CDR3 sequence: CVAGLNQPQHF. Here the CDR3 DNA reads TGTGTGGCAGGGCTCAATCAGCCCCAGCATTTT.

Here the CDR3 reads CASSQGPLYEQYF. The CDR3, as DNA: TGTGCCAGCAGCCAAGGCCCCCTATACGAGCAGTACTTC. The chain links TRBV14 to TRBJ2-7, with D uncertain. V was shortened by 1 base and J by 4 bases, with 8 bases between the two germline ends. The germline V gene has CDR1 SGHDN and CDR2 FVKESK. The length of the CDR3 is 13 residues.

V is TRBV9 and J is TRBJ2-5; 7 bases are a match to TRBD1. Germline V gene data show CDR1 as SGDLS and CDR2 as YYNGEE. This CDR3 has 15 residues. Trimming at V came to 5 bases and at J to 1 base, leaving 8 bases not matched to a gene. The CDR3 DNA sequence: TGTGCCAGCAGTAAATATCAGGGGGTCCAAGAGACCCAGTACTTC. Its protein is CASSKYQGVQETQYF.

This sequence joins TRBV11-3 and TRBJ2-5; 8 bases fit TRBD1. CDR3 length: 15 amino acids. Germline values: CDR1 SGHNT, CDR2 YENEEA. V gave up 5 bases and J gave up 4 bases; unmatched junction bases: 9. The CDR3 DNA follows: TGTGCCAGCAGCCGGGGCCAGGGGGCACGAGAGACCCAGTACTTC. Translation gives CASSRGQGARETQYF.

The chain links TRBV10-1 to TRBJ1-1, with no clear D. This CDR3 is 14 amino acids long. Germline V gene data show CDR1 as WNHNN and CDR2 as SYGVQD (reference sequence). The ends were cut back, 3 bases at V and 0 bases at J, with 8 bases in the middle. The chain's CDR3 is CASSEDALNTEAFF. For the CDR3, the DNA is TGCGCCAGCAGTGAAGATGCGTTGAACACTGAAGCTTTCTTT.

V usage is TRBV6-6 and J usage is TRBJ1-1; the D is unclear. The ends were cut back, 2 bases at V and 0 bases at J, with 13 bases in the middle. There are 16 residues in the CDR3. CDR1 and CDR2 from the germline V gene are MNHNY and SVGAGI (reference sequence). The CDR3 nucleotides read TGTGCCAGCAGTTACCCCCCCGGCGGGTTGAACACTGAAGCTTTCTTT. Amino acids: CASSYPPGGLNTEAFF.

The CDR3 nucleotides are TGTGCCAGCAGCCGAGGGACAGAACCTAGCACAGATACGCAGTATTTT. It encodes CASSRGTEPSTDTQYF. The J gene is TRBJ2-3, the V gene TRBV4-2, with TRBD1 identical over 7 bases. This CDR3 has 16 residues. The germline gives CDR1 LGHNA, CDR2 YNFKEQ. The ends lost 4 bases at V and 0 bases at J; junction bases unmatched: 7.

The rearrangement links TRBV19 to TRBJ1-1, with 7 bases identical to TRBD1. CDR1 is LNHDA, CDR2 SQIVND, per germline (reference sequence). The CDR3 is 13 residues long. J lost 7 bases, V lost 1 base, and 3 bases had no gene match. The CDR3 bases are TGTGCCAGTAGTATAGCGAGGGACAGTGAAGCTTTCTTT. Translation gives CASSIARDSEAFF.

This CDR3 reads CASSQVTTDTQYF. The CDR3 DNA reads as TGCGCCAGCAGCCAAGTTACAACAGATACGCAGTATTTT. The rearrangement joins TRBV4-3 to TRBJ2-3; D not certain. This CDR3 comprises 13 residues. Germline loops: CDR1 LGHNA, CDR2 YSLEER. Deletions cut 1 base from V and 3 bases from J, with 5 bases between.

The chain carries TRBV2 and TRBJ1-1; a possible D gene is TRBD1 (6 bases). This CDR3 is 11 amino acids long. V was cut by 5 bases and J by 8 bases, with 9 bases left in between. The V gene's germline CDR1 is SNHLY and CDR2 FYNNEI. CDR3 protein: CASSYRVEAFF. CDR3 in DNA: TGTGCCAGCAGTTACAGGGTCGAAGCTTTCTTT.

The J gene is TRBJ2-2, the V gene TRBV7-7; 7 nucleotides align to TRBD2. This CDR3 spans 15 amino acids. Per germline, CDR1 SSHAT and CDR2 FNYEAQ (reference sequence). Trimming removed 7 bases from V and 4 bases from J; junction bases left unmatched: 9. The DNA for the CDR3 is TGTGCCAGCACCCTGAATCCGGGGGGCACCGGGGAGCTGTTTTTT. Encoded protein: CASTLNPGGTGELFF.

The J gene is TRBJ2-7, the V gene TRBV13; 15 nucleotides match TRBD2. V lost 4 bases, J lost 0 bases, and 13 bases stayed unmatched. The CDR3 runs 20 residues. From germline, CDR1 is PRHDT and CDR2 FYEKMQ (reference sequence). DNA of the CDR3: TGTGCCAGCAGCTCATTTAAGGGACTAGCGGGGGGTCCCAGCTCCTACGAGCAGTACTTC. Amino acids: CASSSFKGLAGGPSSYEQYF.

The chain joins TRBV10-2 to TRBJ1-4; the D gene is possibly TRBD1 (6 bases). Trimming removed 9 bases from V and 4 bases from J, with 21 bases in between. The germline gives CDR1 WSHSY, CDR2 SAAADI. The CDR3 runs to 16 residues. This CDR3 is CARGILQGTLNEKLFF. The DNA of the CDR3 is TGCGCCAGAGGGATTTTACAGGGAACCCTTAATGAAAAACTGTTTTTT.

This rearrangement joins TRBV5-1 to TRBJ2-6; tentative D call: TRBD1 (5 bases). This CDR3 region has 15 residues. CDR1 SGHRS and CDR2 YFSETQ come from the germline V gene. V dropped 6 bases and J dropped 0 bases, with 10 bases sitting between them. The CDR3, as DNA: TGCGCCAGCACCACAGGCAACTCTGGGGCCAACGTCCTGACTTTC. Amino acid sequence: CASTTGNSGANVLTF.

The J gene is TRBJ1-1, the V gene TRBV27; D gene unclear. V was cut by 5 bases and J by 1 base, with 11 bases left in between. The V gene's germline CDR1 is MNHEY and CDR2 SMNVEV (reference sequence). The CDR3 loop spans 14 amino acids. This chain's CDR3 is CASSLRYQNTEAFF. CDR3 DNA: TGTGCCAGCAGTCTAAGATATCAGAACACTGAAGCTTTCTTT.

Notes on this clone: The same CDR3 is also encoded by other DNA sequences in this sample. V is TRBV27 and J is TRBJ2-7; TRBD2 matches 8 bases. The CDR3 runs to 15 residues. From germline, CDR1 is MNHEY and CDR2 SMNVEV (reference sequence). With 2 bases clipped from V and 4 bases from J, the junction kept 7 bases outside the gene matches. CDR3 protein: CASSLKGLGTYEQYF. The DNA for the CDR3 is TGTGCCAGCAGTTTAAAGGGACTAGGAACGTACGAGCAGTACTTC.

The rearrangement links TRBV27 to TRBJ2-3, with 7 bases that match TRBD2. The CDR3 is made up of 16 amino acids. Trimming took 2 bases from V and 4 from J; bases not matched to a gene: 9. CDR1 is MNHEY, CDR2 SMNVEV, per germline (reference sequence). The CDR3 spells CASSLLGGGHADTQYF. The DNA for the CDR3 is TGTGCCAGCAGTTTACTGGGCGGGGGTCATGCAGATACGCAGTATTTT.

The CDR3 DNA follows: TGTGCCAGCAGTGATCTCGTTTCGCTTAATTTCCCGCCAGCCCAGCATTTT. This encodes CASSDLVSLNFPPAQHF. This chain connects TRBV25-1 to TRBJ1-5; D unresolved. The CDR3 has 17 residues. V lost 3 bases and J 11 bases, leaving 26 bases between the germline ends. Germline V gene sequence: CDR1 MGHDK, CDR2 SYGVNS.

The rearrangement joins TRBV4-1 to TRBJ1-4, with D possibly being TRBD1 (6 bases). This CDR3 contains 16 residues. CDR1 and CDR2 (germline): MGHRA, YSYEKL. Trimming removed 1 base at V and 8 bases at J, with 17 bases between. The CDR3 loop is CASSQATGIRGEKLFF. In nucleotides, the CDR3 is TGCGCCAGCAGCCAAGCCACAGGGATCCGGGGAGAAAAACTGTTTTTT.

The chain combines TRBV19 with TRBJ1-5; 9 positions agree with TRBD1. Germline CDR1 is LNHDA and CDR2 is SQIVND (reference sequence). This CDR3 has 16 amino acids. V shed 4 bases, J shed 3 bases, and the junction held 7 bases outside the gene matches. The CDR3 sequence is CASSRRGTGNNQPQHF. The CDR3 DNA reads TGTGCCAGTAGTAGGCGTGGGACAGGGAACAATCAGCCCCAGCATTTT.

This chain joins TRBV18 and TRBJ1-2; D is unresolved. The CDR3 is made up of 14 amino acids. Trimming took 0 bases from V and 4 from J, leaving 9 bases between them. Germline V lookup: CDR1 KGHSH, CDR2 LQKENI. CDR3 nucleotides: TGTGCCAGCTCACCACCCGGGAACAGCTATGGCTACACCTTC. Amino acids: CASSPPGNSYGYTF.

V and J are TRBV29-1 and TRBJ2-7; 8 positions match TRBD1. This CDR3 has 12 amino acids. Trimming at V came to 4 bases and at J to 5 bases, leaving 4 bases not matched to a gene. Germline CDR1 reads SQVTM; CDR2 reads ANQGSEA. CDR3 coding DNA: TGCAGCGTTGGTCAGGGGGCGCACGAGCAGTACTTC. Protein sequence: CSVGQGAHEQYF.

V gene TRBV13 combines with J gene TRBJ2-7; TRBD1 matches 8 bases. J gave up 5 bases and V 5 bases, and 11 bases lay outside the gene matches. Germline V gives CDR1 PRHDT, CDR2 FYEKMQ (reference sequence). The CDR3 has 15 residues. CDR3 amino acids: CASSGRGQGGNEQYF. CDR3 nucleotides: TGTGCCAGCAGCGGACGCGGACAGGGCGGCAACGAGCAGTACTTC.

The chain combines TRBV10-1 with TRBJ2-5, with 9 bases lining up with TRBD2. CDR3 length: 16 amino acids. Germline V gene data show CDR1 as WNHNN and CDR2 as SYGVQD (reference sequence). J gave up 5 bases and V 3 bases, and 10 bases lay outside the gene matches. CDR3 DNA: TGCGCCAGCAGTGACCCCTCAGCGGGGGGACGGGAGACCCAGTACTTC. It translates to CASSDPSAGGRETQYF.

The chain has TRBV19 and TRBJ1-4, with 9 bases fitting TRBD1. Germline CDR1 and CDR2: LNHDA and SQIVND (reference sequence). CDR3 size: 15 residues. V gave up 6 bases and J gave up 7 bases; unmatched junction bases: 9. CDR3 DNA: TGTGCCAGTAGCCCCTTACAGGGGGCAGGTGAAAAACTGTTTTTT. This encodes CASSPLQGAGEKLFF.

The chain recombines TRBV5-1 with TRBJ1-5, with D hard to call. The germline V and J ends were trimmed by 6 bases and 0 bases, with 7 bases remaining between them. The CDR3 length is 13 residues. The germline V gene encodes CDR1 SGHRS and CDR2 YFSETQ. CDR3 nucleotide sequence: TGCGCCAGCACCTCCTTTAGCAATCAGCCCCAGCATTTT. Translating gives CASTSFSNQPQHF.

V usage is TRBV7-6 and J usage is TRBJ2-3; D is uncertain. This CDR3 contains 14 residues. The germline gives CDR1 SGHVS, CDR2 FNYEAQ. V was clipped by 3 bases and J by 2 bases, with 9 bases between them. The CDR3 sequence: CASSFGEDTDTQYF. In DNA, the CDR3 is TGTGCCAGCAGCTTCGGAGAAGACACAGATACGCAGTATTTT. Using reference TRBV7-6 and TRBJ2-3 for the parts outside the CDR3, the full variable domain is GAGVSQSPRYKVTKRGQDVALRCDPISGHVSLYWYRQALGQGPEFLTYFNYEAQQDKSGLPNDRFSAERPEGSISTLTIQRTEQRDSAMYRCASSFGEDTDTQYFGPGTRLTVL.

The chain recombines TRBV13 with TRBJ2-3; 7 bases fit TRBD2. The V and J ends lost 3 bases and 0 bases, in that order; junction bases with no gene match: 9. The CDR3 extends over 17 amino acids. The germline CDR1 and CDR2 sequences are PRHDT and FYEKMQ (reference sequence). Written as DNA, the CDR3 is TGTGCCAGCAGCTTTTTGTCTGAGGGAGGGAGCACAGATACGCAGTATTTT. Its translation: CASSFLSEGGSTDTQYF.

The chain combines TRBV18 with TRBJ1-2; TRBD1 is a possible D gene (5 bases). V was cut by 2 bases and J by 3 bases, with 16 bases left in between. Germline V gene data show CDR1 as KGHSH and CDR2 as LQKENI. The CDR3 totals 16 residues. The CDR3 nucleotides are TGTGCCAGCTCACCAGTAAGGCAGGCCAGGGACTATGGCTACACCTTC. This gives the protein CASSPVRQARDYGYTF. The full variable domain, with the rest looked up from reference TRBV18 and TRBJ1-2, is NAGVMQNPRHLVRRRGQEARLRCSPMKGHSHVYWYRQLPEEGLKFMVYLQKENIIDESGMPKERFSAEFPKEGPSILRIQQVVRGDSAAYFCASSPVRQARDYGYTFGSGTRLTVV.

V gene TRBV7-8 combines with J gene TRBJ2-5, with TRBD2 as a possible D gene (6 bases). V lost 4 bases, J lost 5 bases, and 11 bases lay in between. This CDR3 comprises 13 residues. Germline V gene sequence: CDR1 SGHVS, CDR2 FQNEAQ. The CDR3 protein is CASSSGGSETQYF. CDR3 coding DNA: TGTGCCAGCAGCTCTGGGGGGAGCGAGACCCAGTACTTC.

The chain links TRBV6-1 to TRBJ2-3; 11 bases match TRBD2. The germline V gene has CDR1 MNHNS and CDR2 SASEGT. The CDR3 totals 18 residues. Trimming took 2 bases from V and 1 from J; bases not matched to a gene: 8. CDR3 in amino acids: CASSELAGGLLRTDTQYF. The CDR3 nucleotides are TGTGCCAGCAGTGAACTAGCGGGAGGACTATTACGCACAGATACGCAGTATTTT.

In DNA, the CDR3 is TGTGCCAGCAGCTTAGATGCTTCCGTCCGGACTACCTACGAGCAGTACTTC. This translates into CASSLDASVRTTYEQYF. The chain couples TRBV7-2 to TRBJ2-7, with D possibly being TRBD2 (6 bases). V shed 1 base and J shed 2 bases, with 18 bases lying between them. Germline CDR1 SGHTA, CDR2 FQGNSA. This CDR3 region has 17 residues.